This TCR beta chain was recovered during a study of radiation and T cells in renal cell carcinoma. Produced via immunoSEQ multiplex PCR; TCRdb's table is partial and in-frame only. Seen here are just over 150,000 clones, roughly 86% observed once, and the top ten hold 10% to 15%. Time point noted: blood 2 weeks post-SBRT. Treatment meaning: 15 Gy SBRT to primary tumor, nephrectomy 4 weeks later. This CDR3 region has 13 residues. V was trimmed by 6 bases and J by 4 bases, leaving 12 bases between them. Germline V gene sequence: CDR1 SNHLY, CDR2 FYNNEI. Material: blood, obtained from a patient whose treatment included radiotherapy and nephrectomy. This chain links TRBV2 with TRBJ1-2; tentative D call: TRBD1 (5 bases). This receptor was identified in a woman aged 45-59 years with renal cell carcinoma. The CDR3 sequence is CASSPDSIYGYTF. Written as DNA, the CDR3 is TGTGCCAGCAGCCCAGACAGCATCTATGGCTACACCTTC.